This T cell receptor (beta chain) was identified in a study of control samples from healthy donors and cancer patients. The CDR3 sequence is 14 residues long. Germline V gene sequence: CDR1 MNHNS, CDR2 SASEGT. Trimming took off 3 bases at V and 3 bases at J, with 11 bases between the two ends. Sequencing was performed with immunoSEQ multiplex PCR; in TCRdb, only in-frame clones are kept and a portion is missing. The sample lists 150,000 to 200,000 clones; roughly 91% were seen once. This clonotype originated in a woman aged 25 to 39 in good health. The chain links TRBV6-1 to TRBJ1-1; a weak D match, TRBD1 (6 bases). Input material: blood. The CDR3 nucleotides are TGTGCCAGCAGTGAGCAGGGGTGGGACACTGAAGCTTTCTTT. Amino acid sequence: CASSEQGWDTEAFF.